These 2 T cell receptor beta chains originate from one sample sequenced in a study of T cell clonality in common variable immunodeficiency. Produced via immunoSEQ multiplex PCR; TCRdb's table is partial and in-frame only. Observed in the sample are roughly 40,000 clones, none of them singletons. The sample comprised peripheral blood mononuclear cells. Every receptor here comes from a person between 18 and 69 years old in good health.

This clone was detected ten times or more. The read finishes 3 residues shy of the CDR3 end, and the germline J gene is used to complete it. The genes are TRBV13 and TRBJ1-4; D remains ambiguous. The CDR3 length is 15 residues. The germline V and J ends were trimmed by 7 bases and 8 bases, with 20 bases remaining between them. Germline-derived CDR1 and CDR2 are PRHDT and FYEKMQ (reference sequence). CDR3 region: CASTLSESRREKLFF. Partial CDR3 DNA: TGTGCCAGCACCCTCTCTGAATCCCGGCGGGAAAAA.

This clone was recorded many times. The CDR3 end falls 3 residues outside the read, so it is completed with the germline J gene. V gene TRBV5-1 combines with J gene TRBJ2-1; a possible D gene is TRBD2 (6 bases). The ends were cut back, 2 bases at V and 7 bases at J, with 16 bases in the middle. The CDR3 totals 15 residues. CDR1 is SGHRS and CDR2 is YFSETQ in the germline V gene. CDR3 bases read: TGCGCCAGCAGCTTAGGCGGGATAAGCAAAAATGAG. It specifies CASSLGGISKNE. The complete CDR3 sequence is CASSLGGISKNEQFF. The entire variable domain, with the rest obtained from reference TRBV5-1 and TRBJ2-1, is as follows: KAGVTQTPRYLIKTRGQQVTLSCSPISGHRSVSWYQQTPGQGLQFLFEYFSETQRNKGNFPGRFSGRQFSNSRSEMNVSTLELGDSALYLCASSLGGISKNEQFFGPGTRLTVL.